The TCR beta chain under discussion was sequenced for a study of blood T cell repertoires in COVID-19. Per the authors' pipeline: For nucleated cells, counts were estimated from reference gene primer amplification. The assay was immunoSEQ multiplex PCR, and TCRdb's table has in-frame clones only and misses some. V, J and clone size were drawn from that table, and D and trimming were deduced from the DNA. The data hold 75,000 to 85,000 clones, with approximately 82% observed a single time. The V and J ends lost 8 bases and 5 bases, in that order; junction bases with no gene match: 8. Germline loops: CDR1 MNHEY, CDR2 SVGAGI. The CDR3 runs 13 residues.

The sample consisted of peripheral blood. The rearrangement uses TRBV6-5 and TRBJ1-1; 7 bases align to TRBD1. The TCR originated in a human donor in a cohort sampled during active COVID-19. As DNA, the CDR3 is TGTGCCAGCTATAACAGGGGTAGTACTGAAGCTTTCTTT. This translates into CASYNRGSTEAFF.